One sample yielded the 31 T cell receptor beta chains listed below, sequenced in a study of cytomegalovirus exposure and HLA in healthy donors. Some clones are missing from TCRdb's copy, which holds only in-frame ones; the method was immunoSEQ multiplex PCR. Among about 200,000 clones listed, 84% were seen once. Material: PBMCs. The source of these receptors is a woman in her 30s in good health and CMV-seropositive.

The J gene is TRBJ2-1, the V gene TRBV5-1; 7 bases map to TRBD2. Germline V gene sequence: CDR1 SGHRS, CDR2 YFSETQ. The CDR3 loop spans 16 amino acids. V lost 1 base and J lost 5; bases outside the gene matches: 9. DNA of the CDR3: TGCGCCAGCAGCTTGTTGGGAGTTGCGGGGGACAATGAGCAGTTCTTC. Residues: CASSLLGVAGDNEQFF. Variable domain in full (rest from reference TRBV5-1 and TRBJ2-1): KAGVTQTPRYLIKTRGQQVTLSCSPISGHRSVSWYQQTPGQGLQFLFEYFSETQRNKGNFPGRFSGRQFSNSRSEMNVSTLELGDSALYLCASSLLGVAGDNEQFFGPGTRLTVL.

This chain uses TRBV27 with TRBJ2-1; 7 nucleotides align to TRBD2. J lost 0 bases, V lost 6 bases, and 2 bases had no gene match. CDR1 is MNHEY, CDR2 SMNVEV, per germline (reference sequence). CDR3 length equals 14 residues. The CDR3 DNA follows: TGTGCCAGCAGGAAGCGGGACTCCTACAATGAGCAGTTCTTC. Translating it yields CASRKRDSYNEQFF.

In DNA, the CDR3 is TGTGCCAGCAGCCAAAAAGTGGTAGCGGGAGGGTCCGGGGAGCTGTTTTTT. Translating it yields CASSQKVVAGGSGELFF. V usage is TRBV4-2 and J usage is TRBJ2-2; 11 bases map to TRBD2. Germline-derived CDR1 and CDR2 are LGHNA and YNFKEQ. V gave up 2 bases and J gave up 6 bases; unmatched junction bases: 8. The CDR3 contains 17 residues.

J is TRBJ1-1 and V is TRBV27, with a weak D call TRBD1 (5 bases). CDR3 size: 12 residues. The germline V gene encodes CDR1 MNHEY and CDR2 SMNVEV (reference sequence). V lost 3 bases and J 14 bases, leaving 16 bases between the germline ends. The CDR3 protein is CASSFSGIRLFF. The CDR3 nucleotides read TGTGCCAGCAGTTTTTCAGGGATCCGGTTGTTCTTT.

The J gene is TRBJ1-5, the V gene TRBV28, with 7 bases identical to TRBD1. Germline loops: CDR1 MDHEN, CDR2 SYDVKM. There are 12 residues in the CDR3. V gave up 11 bases and J gave up 3 bases; unmatched junction bases: 4. CDR3 in amino acids: CAGGQINQPQHF. CDR3 coding DNA: TGTGCCGGGGGACAGATCAATCAGCCCCAGCATTTT.

The chain joins TRBV2 to TRBJ1-1; D remains unclear. V gave up 6 bases and J gave up 1 base, with 9 bases separating them. Per the germline V gene, CDR1 is SNHLY and CDR2 is FYNNEI. The CDR3 length is 13 residues. CDR3 coding DNA: TGTGCCAGCAGGTTATCACAGAACACTGAAGCTTTCTTT. As protein: CASRLSQNTEAFF.

This chain joins TRBV5-1 and TRBJ2-1; 7 bases match TRBD2. The germline CDR1 and CDR2 sequences are SGHRS and YFSETQ. The CDR3 consists of 13 residues. The J segment lost 9 bases and the V segment lost 4 bases, leaving 7 bases of the junction unmatched. The CDR3 here is CASSGRVVGEQFF. In DNA, the CDR3 is TGCGCCAGCAGCGGGAGGGTAGTAGGTGAGCAGTTCTTC. The complete variable domain, with remaining parts taken from reference TRBV5-1 and TRBJ2-1, reads KAGVTQTPRYLIKTRGQQVTLSCSPISGHRSVSWYQQTPGQGLQFLFEYFSETQRNKGNFPGRFSGRQFSNSRSEMNVSTLELGDSALYLCASSGRVVGEQFFGPGTRLTVL.

The V and J genes are TRBV27 and TRBJ1-1; weak D call: TRBD1 (6 bases). The CDR3 runs to 15 residues. Trimming took 3 bases from V and 12 from J, leaving 23 bases between them. Germline V lookup: CDR1 MNHEY, CDR2 SMNVEV (reference sequence). CDR3 amino acids: CASSLLPWQGMMTFF. CDR3 sequence (DNA): TGTGCCAGCAGTTTGCTGCCCTGGCAGGGGATGATGACTTTCTTT.

The chain employs TRBV28 and TRBJ2-7, with 12 bases that match TRBD2. The CDR3 loop spans 16 amino acids. Germline V lookup: CDR1 MDHEN, CDR2 SYDVKM. Trimming removed 6 bases from V and 3 bases from J; junction bases left unmatched: 9. CDR3 amino acids: CASRSETSGRIYEQYF. CDR3 bases: TGTGCCAGCAGGTCTGAGACTAGCGGGAGAATCTACGAGCAGTACTTC.

The chain joins TRBV18 to TRBJ2-1; D not resolved. CDR3 length: 15 amino acids. Deletions cut 2 bases from V and 7 bases from J, with 15 bases between. CDR1 and CDR2 from the germline V gene are KGHSH and LQKENI. CDR3 sequence reads: CASSPGLQISNEQFF. The CDR3 DNA reads as TGTGCCAGCTCACCAGGGCTACAGATTTCGAATGAGCAGTTCTTC.

This chain uses TRBV19 with TRBJ1-5, with 8 bases lining up with TRBD1. V was pared by 8 bases and J by 2 bases, with 8 bases of the junction left unmatched. In germline, CDR1 is LNHDA, CDR2 SQIVND (reference sequence). This CDR3 comprises 15 residues. As DNA, the CDR3 is TGTGCCAGTTTTGACAGGGGATTGGGCAATCAGCCCCAGCATTTT. This codes for CASFDRGLGNQPQHF.

The chain couples TRBV6-1 to TRBJ1-5, with 9 bases aligning to TRBD1. Trimming cost V 7 bases and J 6 bases; bases outside gene matches: 10. The CDR3 covers 15 residues. Per germline, CDR1 MNHNS and CDR2 SASEGT. The DNA of the CDR3 is TGTGCCAGCATCATTACCGGGACAGGGCTTCAGCCCCAGCATTTT. Residues: CASIITGTGLQPQHF.

About this clone itself: A read error may account for a junction end that differs from germline. The V gene is TRBV7-7, the J gene TRBJ2-1, with D possibly TRBD2 on 6 matching bases. CDR1 SSHAT and CDR2 FNYEAQ come from the germline V gene (reference sequence). The CDR3 spans 14 residues. This CDR3 reads CASSLVEGTNEQFF. Here the CDR3 DNA reads TGTGCTAGCAGCTTAGTGGAGGGGACTAATGAGCAGTTCTTC.

The chain has TRBV10-2 and TRBJ2-1; no definite D call. The ends were cut back, 2 bases at V and 0 bases at J, with 11 bases in the middle. Germline CDR1 and CDR2: WSHSY and SAAADI. CDR3 length: 16 amino acids. Written as DNA, the CDR3 is TGCGCCAGCAGTGAGAACTCCTTGAGCTCCTACAATGAGCAGTTCTTC. Its protein product is CASSENSLSSYNEQFF.

The J gene is TRBJ1-1, the V gene TRBV7-2, with D possibly being TRBD1 (6 bases). The CDR3 covers 13 residues. Between the trimmed V and J ends, which lost 1 base and 11 bases, there was a span of 14 bases. Germline CDR1 and CDR2: SGHTA and FQGNSA. This CDR3 reads CASSLEQGRNAFF. The CDR3 coding sequence is TGTGCCAGCAGCTTAGAACAGGGAAGGAATGCTTTCTTT. Full variable domain (remainder filled in from reference TRBV7-2 and TRBJ1-1): GAGVSQSPSNKVTEKGKDVELRCDPISGHTALYWYRQSLGQGLEFLIYFQGNSAPDKSGLPSDRFSAERTGGSVSTLTIQRTQQEDSAVYLCASSLEQGRNAFFGQGTRLTVV.

This rearrangement joins TRBV6-5 to TRBJ2-7; 9 bases are shared with TRBD1. The length of the CDR3 is 15 residues. The junction had 6 bases not matched to a gene; V was cut back by 2 bases and J by 4 bases. Looked up from germline, CDR1 is MNHEY and CDR2 is SVGAGI. The CDR3, as DNA: TGTGCCAGCAGTTACACCGGGACAGGGACTTACGAGCAGTACTTC. It translates to CASSYTGTGTYEQYF.

The genes are TRBV6-6 and TRBJ2-1; D ambiguous. Trimming pared 6 bases from V and 10 bases from J, leaving 19 bases between. The CDR3 totals 14 residues. Germline V gives CDR1 MNHNY, CDR2 SVGAGI (reference sequence). CDR3 nucleotide sequence: TGTGCCAGCAGACCCCCCAGCGTATTCCAGGAGCAGTTCTTC. It translates to CASRPPSVFQEQFF.

The V gene is TRBV27, the J gene TRBJ1-1, with D tentatively TRBD1 (5 bases). Germline CDR1 is MNHEY and CDR2 is SMNVEV (reference sequence). V was shortened by 8 bases and J by 5 bases, with 18 bases between the two germline ends. The CDR3 length is 14 residues. The CDR3 reads CASSFERGRTEAFF. The CDR3 nucleotides read TGTGCCAGCTCCTTTGAGCGGGGCCGGACTGAAGCTTTCTTT.

The chain uses TRBV5-4 and TRBJ2-3; TRBD1 might be the D (6 bases). Germline V gives CDR1 SGHNT, CDR2 YYREEE (reference sequence). The V end was cut by 4 bases, the J end by 6 bases, with 15 bases between. CDR3 length equals 14 residues. The CDR3 DNA reads TGTGCCAGCAGCCCCGGACAGCGAGGGGATACGCAGTATTTT. Protein product: CASSPGQRGDTQYF.

The rearrangement links TRBV11-3 to TRBJ2-3; D gene uncertain. The CDR3 covers 13 residues. Deletions cut 2 bases from V and 2 bases from J, with 5 bases between. Germline V gives CDR1 SGHNT, CDR2 YENEEA. The chain's CDR3 is CASSLYYTDTQYF. As DNA, the CDR3 is TGTGCCAGCAGCTTATATTACACAGATACGCAGTATTTT.

The J gene is TRBJ1-1, the V gene TRBV18, with a possible D match to TRBD1 (6 bases). Trimming removed 3 bases from V and 3 bases from J, with 11 bases in between. Germline V CDR1 and CDR2: KGHSH, LQKENI. This CDR3 region has 14 residues. The CDR3 sequence: CASSPRAGDTEAFF. CDR3 DNA: TGTGCCAGCTCACCCAGGGCAGGGGACACTGAAGCTTTCTTT.

The genes are TRBV15 and TRBJ1-5; unclear D gene. The germline V and J ends were trimmed by 7 bases and 3 bases, with 10 bases remaining between them. Germline CDR1 reads LNHNV; CDR2 reads YYDKDF (reference sequence). This CDR3 spans 13 amino acids. The CDR3 reads CATNTRDNQPQHF. CDR3 sequence (DNA): TGTGCCACCAACACTCGGGACAATCAGCCCCAGCATTTT. The full variable domain, its missing parts supplied by reference TRBV15 and TRBJ1-5, is DAMVIQNPRYQVTQFGKPVTLSCSQTLNHNVMYWYQQKSSQAPKLLFHYYDKDFNNEADTPDNFQSRRPNTSFCFLDIRSPGLGDTAMYLCATNTRDNQPQHFGDGTRLSIL.

In this sample, this clone turned up once. The chain uses TRBV12-5 and TRBJ1-2; D unclear. The CDR3 is made up of 14 amino acids. The V gene lost 8 bases and the J gene lost 6 bases, with 19 bases spanning the gap. Germline V CDR1 and CDR2: LGHNT, FRNRAP. CDR3 DNA sequence: TGTGCTAGTTCCAGCGAGGGTCTGGTCCATGGCTACACCTTC. Translated, it gives CASSSEGLVHGYTF.

The V and J genes are TRBV11-2 and TRBJ2-5, with D maybe TRBD2 (6 bases). The V end was cut by 5 bases, the J end by 5 bases, with 12 bases between. Germline CDR1 is SGHAT and CDR2 is FQNNGV. This CDR3 is 13 amino acids long. CDR3 DNA sequence: TGTGCCAGCAGCCCTGGGACTCTGGAGACCCAGTACTTC. This sequence encodes CASSPGTLETQYF. Drawing the rest from reference TRBV11-2 and TRBJ2-5, the complete variable domain is EAGVAQSPRYKIIEKRQSVAFWCNPISGHATLYWYQQILGQGPKLLIQFQNNGVVDDSQLPKDRFSAERLKGVDSTLKIQPAKLEDSAVYLCASSPGTLETQYFGPGTRLLVL.

The J gene is TRBJ1-4, the V gene TRBV29-1, with 7 bases matching TRBD1. The CDR3 length is 14 residues. J was trimmed by 0 bases and V by 6 bases; bases with no gene match: 4. CDR1 is SQVTM and CDR2 is ANQGSEA in the germline V gene. DNA for the CDR3: TGCAGCGTAGGGGGCCTTGCAACTAATGAAAAACTGTTTTTT. It specifies CSVGGLATNEKLFF.

This sequence joins TRBV19 and TRBJ2-2; 7 bases are a match to TRBD1. Germline assignment: CDR1 LNHDA and CDR2 SQIVND (reference sequence). Trimming cost V 5 bases and J 0 bases; bases outside gene matches: 6. This CDR3 has 16 residues. The DNA for the CDR3 is TGTGCCAGTAGTGTCCAGGGGGTGACGAACACCGGGGAGCTGTTTTTT. This encodes CASSVQGVTNTGELFF.

Comments on this clone: The final CDR3 position lacks the conserved phenylalanine or tryptophan, pointing to a likely read error. No DNA is shown, since the ends of the CDR3 on it are uncertain; the CDR3 is the one TCRdb lists. This rearrangement joins TRBV10-1 to TRBJ1-1; TRBD1 is the table's D call, not checked against the DNA. The CDR3 is made up of 11 amino acids, end residues included. Germline V gene sequence: CDR1 WNHNN, CDR2 SYGVQD (reference sequence). CDR3 region: CASNPVARTGC.

The rearrangement uses TRBV27 and TRBJ2-7; a weak D match, TRBD2 (6 bases). V lost 2 bases and J 1 base, leaving 9 bases between the germline ends. The CDR3 runs 14 residues. Germline values: CDR1 MNHEY, CDR2 SMNVEV (reference sequence). CDR3 DNA: TGTGCCAGCAGTTTAGGGCGGGGTTCCTACGAGCAGTACTTC. It specifies CASSLGRGSYEQYF.

This sequence joins TRBV10-3 and TRBJ1-3; D unresolved. V was shortened by 6 bases and J by 0 bases, with 6 bases between the two germline ends. CDR3 size: 13 residues. Germline CDR1 and CDR2: ENHRY and SYGVKD. The chain's CDR3 is CAIRPSSGNTIYF. DNA of the CDR3: TGTGCCATCAGGCCTAGCTCTGGAAACACCATATATTTT.

This clone was picked up a small number of times. V usage is TRBV25-1 and J usage is TRBJ1-2, with TRBD1 matching 9 bases. Germline lookup yields CDR1 MGHDK and CDR2 SYGVNS. The junction had 6 bases not matched to a gene; V was cut back by 5 bases and J by 5 bases. The CDR3 has 14 residues. The CDR3 sequence: CASSPDRGPYGYTF. CDR3 DNA: TGTGCCAGCAGTCCGGACAGGGGTCCTTATGGCTACACCTTC.

The chain recombines TRBV25-1 with TRBJ2-3; 10 nucleotides align to TRBD1. The CDR3 is 16 residues long. The germline V gene encodes CDR1 MGHDK and CDR2 SYGVNS. V lost 4 bases and J lost 4; bases outside the gene matches: 8. For the CDR3, the DNA is TGTGCCAGCAGTGCGACCCCGGGACAGGGGTCAGATACGCAGTATTTT. It is translated as CASSATPGQGSDTQYF.